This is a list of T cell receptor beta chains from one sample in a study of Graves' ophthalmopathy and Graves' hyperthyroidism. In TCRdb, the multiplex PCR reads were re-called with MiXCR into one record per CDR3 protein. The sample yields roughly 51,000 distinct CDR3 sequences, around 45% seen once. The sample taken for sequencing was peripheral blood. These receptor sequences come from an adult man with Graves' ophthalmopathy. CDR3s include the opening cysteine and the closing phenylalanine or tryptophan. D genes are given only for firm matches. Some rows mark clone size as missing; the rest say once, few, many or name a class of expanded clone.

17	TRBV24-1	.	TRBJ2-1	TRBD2	CATSDLGTSGSLYEQFF	TGTGCCACCAGTGATCTAGGGACTAGCGGGAGTTTGTATGAGCAGTTCTTC
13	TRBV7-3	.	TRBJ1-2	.	CASSLRRWGGRTF	TGTGCCAGCAGCTTAAGACGTTGGGGGGGGCGCACCTTC
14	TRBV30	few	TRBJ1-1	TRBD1	CAWRTGTGAFEAFF	TGTGCCTGGAGAACCGGGACAGGGGCGTTTGAAGCTTTCTTT
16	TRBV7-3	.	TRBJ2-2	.	CASSPPGPGNIGELFF	TGTGCCAGCAGCCCCCCCGGCCCAGGGAACATCGGGGAGCTGTTTTTT
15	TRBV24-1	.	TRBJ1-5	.	CATSDSGAGVQPQHF	TGTGCCACCAGTGATTCGGGGGCGGGGGTTCAGCCCCAGCATTTT
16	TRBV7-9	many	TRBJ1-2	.	CASSLDGGRSHYGYTF	TGTGCCAGCAGCTTAGATGGGGGGCGGTCTCACTATGGCTACACCTTC
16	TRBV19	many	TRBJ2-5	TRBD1	CASSIGQGASQETQYF	TGTGCCAGTAGTATAGGACAGGGGGCCAGCCAAGAGACCCAGTACTTC
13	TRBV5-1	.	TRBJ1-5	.	CASSLAGHQPQHF	TGCGCCAGCAGCTTGGCGGGGCATCAGCCCCAGCATTTT
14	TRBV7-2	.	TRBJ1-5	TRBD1	CASSYSTGDQPQHF	TGTGCCAGCAGCTATTCGACAGGGGATCAGCCCCAGCATTTT
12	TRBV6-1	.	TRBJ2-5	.	CASSWGKETQYF	TGTGCCAGCAGTTGGGGAAAAGAGACCCAGTACTTC
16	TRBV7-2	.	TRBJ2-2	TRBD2	CASSFWASGGTGELVF	TGTGCCAGCAGCTTTTGGGCTAGCGGGGGCACCGGGGAGCTGGTTTTT
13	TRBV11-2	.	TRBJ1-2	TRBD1	CASSFAGQGGYTF	TGTGCCAGCAGCTTTGCAGGACAGGGTGGCTACACCTTC
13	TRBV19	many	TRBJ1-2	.	CASTPSASDGYTF	TGTGCCAGTACCCCATCCGCTTCCGATGGCTACACCTTC
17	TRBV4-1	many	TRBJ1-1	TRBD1	CASSHILPTGIDTEAFF	TGCGCCAGCAGCCACATCTTACCGACAGGGATAGACACTGAAGCTTTCTTT
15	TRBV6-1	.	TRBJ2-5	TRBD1	CASSRWTGLGEAQYF	TGTGCCAGCAGTAGATGGACAGGGTTAGGAGAGGCCCAGTACTTC
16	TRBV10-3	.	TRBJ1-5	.	CAISDGTSGIGETQHF	TGTGCCATCAGTGACGGGACTAGCGGGATTGGAGAGACCCAGCATTTT
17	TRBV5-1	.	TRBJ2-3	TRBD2	CASSLAGGAGEVDTQYF	TGCGCCAGCAGCTTGGCCGGGGGAGCGGGGGAAGTAGATACGCAGTATTTT
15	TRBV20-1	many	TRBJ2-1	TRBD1	CSARAGQGIYNEQFF	TGCAGTGCTAGAGCAGGACAGGGGATATACAATGAGCAGTTCTTC
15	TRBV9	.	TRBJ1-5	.	CASSVDGQLSQPQHF	TGTGCCAGCAGCGTAGACGGACAGTTGAGCCAGCCCCAGCATTTT
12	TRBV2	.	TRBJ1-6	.	CASPTGSSPLHF	TGTGCCAGCCCAACAGGCTCTTCACCCCTCCACTTT
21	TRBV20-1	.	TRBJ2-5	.	CSARVRGARDQREGGQETQYF	TGCAGTGCTAGAGTTAGGGGGGCCCGGGACCAGCGGGAAGGGGGGCAAGAGACCCAGTACTTC
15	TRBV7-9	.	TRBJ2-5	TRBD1	CASSSGGQGSQPQYF	TGTGCCAGCAGCTCAGGGGGACAGGGAAGTCAGCCCCAGTACTTC
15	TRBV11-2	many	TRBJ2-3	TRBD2	CASSLTGGPTDTQYF	TGTGCCAGCAGCCTGACGGGGGGGCCCACAGATACGCAGTATTTT
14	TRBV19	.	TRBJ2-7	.	CASSIESSYYEQYF	TGTGCCAGTAGTATCGAGAGCTCCTACTACGAGCAGTACTTC
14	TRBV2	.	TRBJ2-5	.	CASSETANRETQYF	TGTGCCAGCAGTGAAACAGCGAACAGAGAGACCCAGTACTTC
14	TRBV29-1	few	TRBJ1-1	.	CSVKRTAGNTEAFF	TGCAGCGTTAAGAGGACAGCCGGGAACACTGAAGCTTTCTTT
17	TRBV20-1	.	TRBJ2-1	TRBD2	CSARLGLVGEDSIEQSF	TGCAGTGCTAGACTCGGACTAGTGGGAGAGGATTCCATTGAGCAGTCCTTC
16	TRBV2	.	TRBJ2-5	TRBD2	CASSEATSGEKETQYF	TGTGCCAGCAGTGAAGCCACTAGCGGGGAGAAAGAGACCCAGTACTTC
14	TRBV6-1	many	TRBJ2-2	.	CASSEPPNPGELFF	TGTGCCAGCAGTGAACCACCTAACCCCGGGGAGCTGTTTTTT
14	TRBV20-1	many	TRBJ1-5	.	CSASPGAGNQPQHF	TGCAGTGCTAGTCCCGGGGCAGGCAATCAGCCCCAGCATTTT
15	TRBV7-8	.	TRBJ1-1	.	CASSQTMGKNTEAFF	TGTGCCAGCAGCCAGACTATGGGAAAGAACACTGAAGCTTTCTTT
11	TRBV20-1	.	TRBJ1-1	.	CSVPSVTEAFF	TGCAGTGTCCCGTCCGTCACTGAAGCTTTCTTT
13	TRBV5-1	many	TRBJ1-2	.	CASRPQGYYGYTF	TGCGCCAGCAGACCGCAGGGGTACTATGGCTACACCTTC
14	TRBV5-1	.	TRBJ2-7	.	CASSPRGPGGEQYF	TGCGCCAGCAGCCCCCGGGGGCCTGGGGGTGAGCAGTACTTC
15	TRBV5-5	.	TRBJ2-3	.	CASSLVTGVTDTQYF	TGTGCAAGCAGCTTGGTTACGGGAGTCACAGATACGCAGTATTTT
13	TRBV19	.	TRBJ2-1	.	CASVLTTYNEQFF	TGTGCTAGTGTGCTCACCACATACAATGAGCAGTTCTTC
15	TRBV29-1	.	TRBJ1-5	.	CSVERQVRAGDTQHF	TGCAGCGTTGAACGACAGGTTAGGGCCGGAGATACGCAGCATTTT
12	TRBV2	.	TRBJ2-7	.	CASSGLNYEQYF	TGTGCCAGCAGCGGACTGAACTACGAGCAGTACTTC
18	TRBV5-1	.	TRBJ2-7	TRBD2	CASSLGATGTSGNYEQYF	TGCGCCAGCAGCTTGGGAGCCACCGGGACTAGCGGGAACTACGAGCAGTACTTC
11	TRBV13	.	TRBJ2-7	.	CASSVGVEQYF	TGTGCCAGCAGTGTGGGGGTCGAGCAGTACTTC
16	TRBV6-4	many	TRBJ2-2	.	CASSDLPRTNTGELFF	TGTGCCAGCAGTGACCTCCCCAGAACGAACACCGGGGAGCTGTTTTTT
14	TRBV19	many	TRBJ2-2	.	CASSIAGRTGELFF	TGTGCCAGTAGTATAGCGGGTCGGACCGGGGAGCTGTTTTTT
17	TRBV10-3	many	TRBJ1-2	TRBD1	CAISEKVETGGSDGYTF	TGTGCCATCAGTGAGAAGGTTGAGACAGGGGGAAGCGATGGCTACACCTTC
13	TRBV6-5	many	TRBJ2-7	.	CASSYGDTTEQYF	TGTGCCAGCAGTTACGGGGACACAACTGAGCAGTACTTC
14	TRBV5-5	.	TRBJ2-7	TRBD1	CASSQGDRVDEQYF	TGTGCCAGCAGCCAGGGGGACAGGGTCGACGAGCAGTACTTC
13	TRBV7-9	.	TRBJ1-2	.	CASNFLGSNGYTF	TGTGCCAGCAACTTCCTGGGCAGCAATGGCTACACCTTC
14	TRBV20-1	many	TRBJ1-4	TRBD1	CSTGQGGTNEKLFF	TGCAGTACCGGACAGGGGGGAACTAATGAAAAACTGTTTTTT
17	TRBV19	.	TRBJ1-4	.	CASSISALGAAGEKLFF	TGTGCCAGTAGTATCTCCGCCTTGGGGGCAGCTGGTGAAAAACTGTTTTTT